What follows describes a single TCR beta chain. Libraries were prepared by immunoSEQ multiplex PCR; TCRdb keeps only in-frame clonotypes and omits some of them. The table has some 250,000 clones, 80% to 85% seen once. The V gene end was trimmed by 1 base and the J gene end by 2 bases; junction bases not matched to a gene: 12. Per the germline V gene, CDR1 is KGHDR and CDR2 is SFDVKD. The CDR3 is 18 residues long. The entry originates in a study of blood T cell repertoires in COVID-19. Study-wide context: The study drew acute and convalescent COVID-19 samples from the United States, Italy and Spain.

This chain links TRBV24-1 with TRBJ1-1; 7 nucleotides align to TRBD1. The sequenced material came from peripheral blood. The origin of this receptor is a man aged 40-55 years with acute or convalescent COVID-19. The CDR3 sequence is CATSDFRKAGTDNTEAFF. The CDR3 DNA reads TGTGCCACCAGTGATTTCCGAAAAGCCGGGACAGACAACACTGAAGCTTTCTTT.